This T cell receptor (beta chain) is drawn from a study of T-cell reconstitution after alpha-beta-depleted transplantation in children. The TCRbeta library incorporated unique molecular identifiers. TCRdb processed the PCR reads anew with MiXCR; each CDR3 protein has one entry. This sample has about 580,000 distinct CDR3 sequences, with around 23% found just once. Turning to this clonotype: Its antigen is as yet unknown.

Broader study findings: Surviving recipient T cells and thymic progenitors produced the high day-60 TCRbeta diversity seen in some patients. Fresh T-cell production supplied most of the T-cell counts and diversity seen one year after transplant. Several hundred expanded graft clones reportedly gave rise to the alpha-beta T cells present about two months after transplant.

The CDR3 has 16 residues. CDR1 and CDR2 from the germline V gene are KGHDR and SFDVKD. Losses at the gene ends were 3 bases for V and 8 bases for J; bases not matched to a gene: 11. The clonotype originates from a boy less than two years old who had a stem cell transplant for acute myeloid leukemia, so the T cells may come from the graft donor. The chain couples TRBV24-1 to TRBJ2-1, with 8 nucleotides matching TRBD2. Sequenced here: PBMCs, mostly from graft donor cells, sampled 360 days after TCRalphabeta/CD19-depleted stem cell transplant. The CDR3, as DNA: TGTGCCACCAGTGATCCACGACTAGCGTCAAGGGATGAGCAGTTCTTC. Its translation is CATSDPRLASRDEQFF.